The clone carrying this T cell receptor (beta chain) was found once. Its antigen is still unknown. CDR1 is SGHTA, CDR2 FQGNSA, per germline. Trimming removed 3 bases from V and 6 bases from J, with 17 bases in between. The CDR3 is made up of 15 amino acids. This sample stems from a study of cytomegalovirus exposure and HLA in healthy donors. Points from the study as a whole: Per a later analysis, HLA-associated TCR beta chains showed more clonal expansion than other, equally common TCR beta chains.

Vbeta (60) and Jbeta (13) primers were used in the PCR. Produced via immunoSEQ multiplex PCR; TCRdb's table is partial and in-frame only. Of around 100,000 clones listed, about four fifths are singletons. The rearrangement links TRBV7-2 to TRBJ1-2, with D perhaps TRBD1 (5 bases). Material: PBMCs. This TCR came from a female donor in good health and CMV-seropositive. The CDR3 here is CASSLGGMTDNGYTF. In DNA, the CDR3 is TGTGCCAGCAGCTTGGGGGGTATGACAGATAATGGCTACACCTTC.